These 15 T cell receptor beta chains came from one sample sequenced in a study of human T cells and chemical hapten exposure (dated by TCRdb to the early 2020s). This sample's time point label indicates: patch test 1, 2 weeks after DPC sensitization. The sample's treatment or condition label is to be understood as: therapeutic diphenylcyclopropenone sensitization with weekly scalp DPC. Library preparation used RACE. TCRdb lists the instrument as NextSeq 500. TCRdb redid the processing of the public reads, applying fastp at Q25 and MiXCR, and retained in-frame beta chains. Merged by CDR3 protein, the rows form single entries marked with the most common genes and DNA. The table for this sample lists around 110,000 distinct CDR3 sequences; 9% to 14% of them were counted only once. The leading ten clones occupy more than 1.3% of the sample. The sample consisted of whole blood, taken in connection with sensitization to the hapten diphenylcyclopropenone (DPC). All receptors derive from a woman in her forties or fifties with alopecia areata. Some clones in this sample may be carry-over from other donors' samples.

This clonotype was detected ten times or more. The rearrangement joins TRBV7-9 to TRBJ2-7; D uncertain. CDR3 length equals 13 residues. The germline CDR1 and CDR2 sequences are SEHNR and FQNEAQ (reference sequence). The V end lost 2 bases, the J end lost 2 bases, and 7 bases lay between the germline ends. The CDR3 nucleotides are TGTGCCAGCAGCTTACTCATTGCCTACGAGCAGTACTTC. As protein: CASSLLIAYEQYF.

This chain joins TRBV9 and TRBJ2-2; 7 nucleotides line up with TRBD1. CDR3 length: 15 residues. V lost 6 bases and J lost 6; bases outside the gene matches: 11. CDR1 and CDR2 (germline): SGDLS, YYNGEE. CDR3 nucleotides: TGTGCCAGCACCCGCGCAGGGGGTGTTGCCGGGGAGCTGTTTTTT. It yields the protein CASTRAGGVAGELFF.

This chain uses TRBV15 with TRBJ1-6; D is perhaps TRBD1 (5 bases). The germline V gene has CDR1 LNHNV and CDR2 YYDKDF (reference sequence). CDR3 length equals 15 residues. Trimming removed 0 bases at V and 6 bases at J, with 9 bases between. The CDR3 protein is CATSRDTGGNSPLHF. In DNA form, the CDR3 reads TGTGCCACCAGCAGAGATACAGGTGGTAATTCACCCCTCCACTTT.

The V call is TRBV5-4, the J call TRBJ2-7; D ambiguous. The CDR3 sequence is 15 residues long. Germline V gene data show CDR1 as SGHNT and CDR2 as YYREEE (reference sequence). V was cut by 1 base and J by 0 bases, with 11 bases left in between. As DNA, the CDR3 is TGTGCCAGCAGCTTGCCGGGCGTTGTCTCCTACGAGCAGTACTTC. It is translated as CASSLPGVVSYEQYF.

J is TRBJ2-7 and V is TRBV11-2, with 8 nucleotides matching TRBD2. The CDR3 covers 14 residues. Germline loops: CDR1 SGHAT, CDR2 FQNNGV. Trimming removed 5 bases from V and 3 bases from J; junction bases left unmatched: 6. The CDR3 coding sequence is TGTGCCAGCAGCCCGGGGGGGTCCCTCTACGAGCAGTACTTC. Amino acids: CASSPGGSLYEQYF.

In this sample, this clonotype turned up a few times. The genes are TRBV9 and TRBJ2-7; 8 positions match TRBD2. V lost 0 bases, J lost 2 bases, and 7 bases stayed unmatched. This CDR3 is 16 amino acids long. Germline V gives CDR1 SGDLS, CDR2 YYNGEE. This chain's CDR3 is CASSVGRAGATYEQYF. CDR3 DNA: TGTGCCAGCAGCGTAGGTCGAGCGGGAGCCACCTACGAGCAGTACTTC.

The chain couples TRBV3-1 to TRBJ1-2; perhaps TRBD1 as D (5 bases). The CDR3 is 13 residues long. The germline V and J ends were trimmed by 5 bases and 2 bases, with 9 bases remaining between them. Per the germline V gene, CDR1 is LGHDT and CDR2 is YNNKEL (reference sequence). In DNA form, the CDR3 reads TGTGCCAGCAGCGGTAGGGGAAACTATGGCTACACCTTC. It encodes CASSGRGNYGYTF.

The chain joins TRBV7-2 to TRBJ2-5, with D perhaps TRBD2 (5 bases). There are 15 residues in the CDR3. Germline assignment: CDR1 SGHTA and CDR2 FQGNSA. Trimming removed 2 bases at V and 5 bases at J, with 15 bases between. The CDR3 loop reads CASSLILREYETQYF. Here the CDR3 DNA reads TGTGCCAGCAGCTTAATCCTTCGGGAATACGAGACCCAGTACTTC. The full variable domain, its missing parts supplied by reference TRBV7-2 and TRBJ2-5, is GAGVSQSPSNKVTEKGKDVELRCDPISGHTALYWYRQSLGQGLEFLIYFQGNSAPDKSGLPSDRFSAERTGGSVSTLTIQRTQQEDSAVYLCASSLILREYETQYFGPGTRLLVL.

Ten or more counts support this clonotype. The V gene is TRBV3-1, the J gene TRBJ2-7; no clear D. Trimming took off 4 bases at V and 1 base at J, with 8 bases between the two ends. This CDR3 has 13 residues. Germline loops: CDR1 LGHDT, CDR2 YNNKEL (reference sequence). In DNA, the CDR3 is TGTGCCAGCAGCCTGAGGTCGTCCTACGAGCAGTACTTC. Its protein is CASSLRSSYEQYF.

This clonotype was observed many times. This sequence joins TRBV6-2 or TRBV6-3 and TRBJ2-1, with a tentative D call TRBD1 (6 bases). Germline V gene sequence: CDR1 MNHEY, CDR2 SVGEGT. V lost 4 bases, J lost 6 bases, and 16 bases lay in between. The CDR3 is 15 amino acids. CDR3 sequence (DNA): TGTGCCAGCAGTTCTGTGGGGCAGGGGATCAATGAGCAGTTCTTC. Its protein product is CASSSVGQGINEQFF.

This clonotype was recorded a few times. V and J are TRBV7-2 and TRBJ2-1; 9 positions agree with TRBD2. J lost 2 bases, V lost 4 bases, and 9 bases had no gene match. Germline CDR1 is SGHTA and CDR2 is FQGNSA. The length of the CDR3 is 17 residues. CDR3 in DNA: TGTGCCAGCAGCTGGCCGCGACTAGCGGAGGCCTACAATGAGCAGTTCTTC. The encoded protein is CASSWPRLAEAYNEQFF.

In this sample, this clonotype turned up a few times. CDR3 loop: CASSQDPVTVISTDTQYF. CDR3 DNA sequence: TGCGCCAGCAGCCAAGATCCCGTTACAGTGATTAGCACAGATACGCAGTATTTT. The chain links TRBV4-3 to TRBJ2-3, with D unclear. The germline V and J ends were trimmed by 0 bases and 0 bases, with 16 bases remaining between them. The CDR3 totals 18 residues. Germline values: CDR1 LGHNA, CDR2 YSLEER.

At least ten counts were recorded for this clonotype. The chain carries TRBV5-1 and TRBJ2-1, with D unresolved. V was cut by 4 bases and J by 5 bases, with 4 bases left in between. CDR1 and CDR2 from the germline V gene are SGHRS and YFSETQ. CDR3 size: 11 residues. CDR3: CASSRHNEQFF. CDR3 bases: TGCGCCAGCAGCAGGCACAATGAGCAGTTCTTC.

This clonotype was seen more than once but under ten times. The CDR3 DNA is TGTGCCACCCACAGGGTATCTGGAAACACCATATATTTT. Translating it yields CATHRVSGNTIYF. J is TRBJ1-3 and V is TRBV28, with D tentatively TRBD1 (6 bases). Per the germline V gene, CDR1 is MDHEN and CDR2 is SYDVKM. V lost 10 bases and J 1 base, leaving 11 bases between the germline ends. This CDR3 has 13 residues.

The genes are TRBV6-5 and TRBJ2-1; TRBD1 agrees at 8 bases. The germline gives CDR1 MNHEY, CDR2 SVGAGI. CDR3 length equals 16 residues. The ends lost 6 bases at V and 7 bases at J; junction bases unmatched: 14. The CDR3 region is CASSPQGAAVFNEQFF. CDR3 bases: TGTGCCAGCAGCCCCCAGGGGGCGGCGGTGTTTAATGAGCAGTTCTTC.